Following are 31 T cell receptor beta chains from one sample sequenced in a study of blood T cell repertoires in COVID-19. TCRdb keeps only in-frame clones here, not all; method: immunoSEQ multiplex PCR. The sample records under 350,000 clones, around nine tenths being singletons. The sequencing input was PBMCs or T cells enriched from blood (not recorded which). The receptors derive from a woman aged 18-35 years who had recovered from COVID-19.

V gene TRBV14 combines with J gene TRBJ2-1; maybe TRBD2 (5 bases). The germline V and J ends were trimmed by 5 bases and 5 bases, with 19 bases remaining between them. Germline V gives CDR1 SGHDN, CDR2 FVKESK. This CDR3 region has 16 residues. The CDR3 protein is CASSFRTLRVDNEQFF. DNA for the CDR3: TGTGCCAGCAGCTTCCGAACCTTGCGGGTGGACAATGAGCAGTTCTTC.

The V call is TRBV23-1, the J call TRBJ2-3; TRBD1 agrees at 8 bases. TRBV23-1 is an ORF for which the function is uncertain. V lost 7 bases to trimming and J lost 3 bases; unmatched junction nucleotides: 9. CDR3 length: 15 residues. The CDR3 reads CASKTGGRRTDTQYF. The CDR3 nucleotides are TGCGCCAGCAAAACAGGGGGGAGGCGTACAGATACGCAGTATTTT.

This sequence joins TRBV13 and TRBJ2-1; a weak D match, TRBD2 (6 bases). Germline CDR1 reads PRHDT; CDR2 reads FYEKMQ (reference sequence). The CDR3 is 17 residues long. V lost 6 bases and J lost 3, with 21 bases in between. The CDR3 DNA reads TGTGCCAGCAGTCACGGGGGAGGACTGAGGGACTACAATGAGCAGTTCTTC. Protein sequence: CASSHGGGLRDYNEQFF.

The chain links TRBV6-5 to TRBJ2-2, with D possibly matching TRBD1 (6 bases). The germline gives CDR1 MNHEY, CDR2 SVGAGI. Trimming stripped 5 bases from V and 2 bases from J, with 9 bases between. This CDR3 has 14 residues. The DNA of the CDR3 is TGTGCCAGCAGTACCGGGACAAACACCGGGGAGCTGTTTTTT. It encodes CASSTGTNTGELFF.

The genes are TRBV9 and TRBJ1-1; D perhaps matches TRBD1 (6 bases). This CDR3 has 13 residues. The germline gives CDR1 SGDLS, CDR2 YYNGEE. Deletions cut 0 bases from V and 5 bases from J, with 8 bases between. The CDR3 DNA reads as TGTGCCAGCAGCGTAGGGGGGCTGACTGAAGCTTTCTTT. As protein: CASSVGGLTEAFF.

This clone has a handful of counts. In DNA form, the CDR3 reads TGCGCCAGCAGCCTTAGCCCCCAGGGGTTCTTGGGCAATGAGCAGTTCTTC. It translates to CASSLSPQGFLGNEQFF. The chain links TRBV4-1 to TRBJ2-1; TRBD1 might be the D (6 bases). Germline CDR1 reads MGHRA; CDR2 reads YSYEKL. The CDR3 runs to 17 residues. The V end lost 4 bases, the J end lost 6 bases, and 22 bases lay between the germline ends.

This rearrangement joins TRBV28 to TRBJ1-1, with 8 bases fitting TRBD1. The length of the CDR3 is 17 residues. V trimming: 3 bases; J trimming: 3 bases; junction bases outside the gene matches: 12. From germline, CDR1 is MDHEN and CDR2 SYDVKM. CDR3 DNA sequence: TGTGCCAGCAGTTTCCGGGGACAGGTCCGACCTCACACTGAAGCTTTCTTT. This codes for CASSFRGQVRPHTEAFF.

The chain uses TRBV4-3 and TRBJ2-7, with TRBD2 matching 9 bases. CDR1 is LGHNA, CDR2 YSLEER, per germline. This CDR3 has 17 amino acids. Trimming removed 0 bases from V and 7 bases from J; junction bases left unmatched: 13. The CDR3 spells CASSQELSGGTRGEQYF. The CDR3 region has the DNA TGCGCCAGCAGCCAAGAGTTGAGCGGGGGGACGCGTGGGGAGCAGTACTTC.

The chain employs TRBV12-5 and TRBJ1-2; D perhaps matches TRBD1 (5 bases). Trimming left V 0 bases short and J 0 bases short, with 11 bases between. The germline V gene encodes CDR1 LGHNT and CDR2 FRNRAP. This CDR3 has 16 residues. The CDR3 here is CASGLVSGVANYGYTF. Here the CDR3 DNA reads TGTGCTAGTGGTTTGGTATCGGGGGTGGCTAACTATGGCTACACCTTC.

This rearrangement joins TRBV28 to TRBJ2-7; TRBD2 matches 13 bases. The CDR3 loop spans 16 amino acids. Unmatched junction bases numbered 5, after V lost 4 bases and J lost 2 bases. Germline CDR1 and CDR2: MDHEN and SYDVKM. CDR3 loop: CASSSGLAGVPYEQYF. CDR3 sequence (DNA): TGTGCCAGCAGTTCCGGACTAGCGGGAGTTCCCTACGAGCAGTACTTC.

The V gene is TRBV30, the J gene TRBJ1-5; 8 positions match TRBD1. The V segment lost 4 bases and the J segment 7 bases; nucleotides outside the gene matches: 6. This CDR3 spans 13 amino acids. Germline CDR1 and CDR2: GTSNPN and SVGIG (reference sequence). CDR3 DNA: TGTGCCTGGACCCAGGGGGCAGGACAGCCCCAGCATTTT. Translating it yields CAWTQGAGQPQHF.

V is TRBV28 and J is TRBJ1-4; D is perhaps TRBD1 (5 bases). CDR3 length: 14 amino acids. V lost 6 bases and J lost 7, with 15 bases in between. Germline V gene lookup returns CDR1 MDHEN and CDR2 SYDVKM. The CDR3 nucleotides are TGTGCCAGCAGCGTACAGGATTTGGCTGAAAAACTGTTTTTT. This sequence encodes CASSVQDLAEKLFF.

The gene calls are TRBV5-6 and TRBJ2-3, with TRBD2 as a possible D gene (6 bases). CDR3 length: 15 residues. V dropped 6 bases and J dropped 4 bases, with 18 bases sitting between them. Germline CDR1 SGHDT, CDR2 YYEEEE. CDR3 loop: CASTLLGGGSDTQYF. In nucleotides, the CDR3 is TGTGCCAGCACACTTCTGGGGGGAGGATCAGATACGCAGTATTTT.

The chain combines TRBV4-3 with TRBJ1-2; TRBD1 matches 8 bases. Trimming at V came to 1 base and at J to 5 bases, leaving 15 bases not matched to a gene. Germline CDR1 and CDR2: LGHNA and YSLEER. The CDR3 consists of 18 residues. CDR3 residues: CASSQVVLSAGGIYGYTF. CDR3 nucleotide sequence: TGCGCCAGCAGCCAAGTCGTTTTATCGGCAGGGGGCATTTATGGCTACACCTTC.

The sample holds one count of this clone. The chain carries TRBV24-1 and TRBJ1-4, with unresolved D. V shed 6 bases and J shed 8 bases, with 21 bases lying between them. The CDR3 totals 16 residues. CDR1 and CDR2 from the germline V gene are KGHDR and SFDVKD. The DNA of the CDR3 is TGTGCCACCAGTTTTACCCAGACACTGCCTCGGGAAAAACTGTTTTTT. This gives the protein CATSFTQTLPREKLFF.

This clone was seen a handful of times. The chain employs TRBV29-1 and TRBJ2-7; D remains unclear. CDR1 is SQVTM and CDR2 is ANQGSEA in the germline V gene. The CDR3 spans 11 residues. Trimming took off 4 bases at V and 3 bases at J, with 7 bases between the two ends. The CDR3 sequence is CSVGAGYEQYF. CDR3 nucleotides: TGCAGCGTTGGGGCAGGCTACGAGCAGTACTTC.

J is TRBJ2-2 and V is TRBV2; 13 bases are a match to TRBD2. The CDR3 spans 14 residues. The junction had 2 bases not matched to a gene; V was cut back by 8 bases and J by 5 bases. Germline V lookup: CDR1 SNHLY, CDR2 FYNNEI. CDR3 residues: CASQLAGGTGELFF. The CDR3 bases are TGTGCCAGCCAACTAGCGGGGGGGACCGGGGAGCTGTTTTTT.

The chain has TRBV3-1 (or the pseudogene TRBV3-2) and TRBJ1-4; D remains unclear. The V end was cut by 6 bases, the J end by 16 bases, with 18 bases between. From germline, CDR1 is LGHDT and CDR2 YNNKEL (reference sequence). The CDR3 consists of 12 residues. The CDR3 reads CASSHESGRPFF. CDR3 DNA: TGTGCCAGCAGTCACGAGTCGGGGAGGCCGTTTTTT.

The rearrangement uses TRBV28 and TRBJ2-2; 9 positions agree with TRBD1. Germline loops: CDR1 MDHEN, CDR2 SYDVKM. This CDR3 contains 15 residues. V lost 6 bases and J lost 7; bases outside the gene matches: 9. The DNA for the CDR3 is TGTGCCAGCAGCCCTGACAGGGGGATTGGCGGGGAGCTGTTTTTT. Translated, it gives CASSPDRGIGGELFF.

The chain has TRBV9 and TRBJ2-1; 8 bases are a match to TRBD2. Germline assignment: CDR1 SGDLS and CDR2 YYNGEE. The CDR3 has 20 amino acids. J lost 4 bases, V lost 3 bases, and 21 bases had no gene match. The CDR3 here is CASSGSTDPGTRGGYNEQFF. CDR3 DNA sequence: TGTGCCAGCAGCGGTTCAACGGACCCTGGGACTAGGGGGGGATACAATGAGCAGTTCTTC.

The rearrangement links TRBV5-4 to TRBJ1-6; D might be TRBD1 (6 bases). CDR3 length equals 14 residues. From germline, CDR1 is SGHNT and CDR2 YYREEE (reference sequence). The germline V and J ends were trimmed by 4 bases and 5 bases, with 10 bases remaining between them. For the CDR3, the DNA is TGTGCCAGCAGCCCGGACAGAAATAATTCACCCCTCCACTTT. This gives the protein CASSPDRNNSPLHF.

The rearrangement links TRBV6-1 to TRBJ1-3; 7 bases match TRBD1. V lost 3 bases and J lost 2; bases outside the gene matches: 4. Looked up from germline, CDR1 is MNHNS and CDR2 is SASEGT. The CDR3 runs to 15 residues. The DNA for the CDR3 is TGTGCCAGCAGTGATAGGGGGCGAACTGGAAACACCATATATTTT. This encodes CASSDRGRTGNTIYF.

V is TRBV5-1 and J is TRBJ2-3, with 8 nucleotides matching TRBD2. J gave up 7 bases and V 4 bases, and 17 bases lay outside the gene matches. Looked up from germline, CDR1 is SGHRS and CDR2 is YFSETQ. CDR3 length: 17 amino acids. In DNA, the CDR3 is TGCGCCAGCAGCCAAGACCCTTGGGGGCGGGGGGACAATACGCAGTATTTT. It translates to CASSQDPWGRGDNTQYF.

This clone was seen a few times. The chain carries TRBV11-3 and TRBJ2-1; 7 nucleotides align to TRBD2. This CDR3 region has 14 residues. Unmatched junction bases numbered 5, after V lost 4 bases and J lost 5 bases. Germline CDR1 is SGHNT and CDR2 is YENEEA. CDR3 in DNA: TGTGCCAGCAGCTCCTCGACTAGCAACAATGAGCAGTTCTTC. It translates to CASSSSTSNNEQFF.

The chain joins TRBV15 to TRBJ2-7; 9 bases line up with TRBD1. The CDR3 covers 15 residues. The germline gives CDR1 LNHNV, CDR2 YYDKDF (reference sequence). Trimming took 3 bases from V and 3 from J; bases not matched to a gene: 6. The CDR3 here is CATSREPGQGYEQYF. CDR3 bases: TGTGCCACCAGCAGGGAACCGGGACAGGGCTACGAGCAGTACTTC.

This sequence joins TRBV4-3 and TRBJ2-1, with D possibly being TRBD2 (8 bases). The CDR3 runs to 17 residues. The germline gives CDR1 LGHNA, CDR2 YSLEER. V dropped 1 base and J dropped 2 bases, with 15 bases sitting between them. CDR3: CASSQASGGQPYNEQFF. Here the CDR3 DNA reads TGCGCCAGCAGCCAAGCCAGCGGGGGACAGCCCTACAATGAGCAGTTCTTC.

V usage is TRBV27 and J usage is TRBJ1-2; 7 bases fit TRBD1. This CDR3 contains 16 residues. Germline lookup yields CDR1 MNHEY and CDR2 SMNVEV (reference sequence). The V gene end was trimmed by 3 bases and the J gene end by 0 bases; junction bases not matched to a gene: 7. The CDR3: CASSFRGTAPNYGYTF. Written as DNA, the CDR3 is TGTGCCAGCAGTTTCCGGGGGACAGCCCCTAACTATGGCTACACCTTC.

The chain has TRBV5-4 and TRBJ2-1; 8 nucleotides agree with TRBD2. The CDR3 sequence is 16 residues long. The J segment lost 2 bases and the V segment lost 3 bases, leaving 7 bases of the junction unmatched. Germline assignment: CDR1 SGHNT and CDR2 YYREEE (reference sequence). CDR3 in amino acids: CASSSLGLVPYNEQFF. The CDR3 region has the DNA TGTGCCAGCAGCTCCCTGGGACTAGTCCCCTACAATGAGCAGTTCTTC.

This clone was observed once. The J gene is TRBJ2-5, the V gene TRBV7-3; 8 positions agree with TRBD1. The CDR3 spans 13 residues. CDR1 is SGHTA and CDR2 is FQGTGA in the germline V gene. Trimming removed 5 bases from V and 5 bases from J; junction bases left unmatched: 4. CDR3 coding DNA: TGTGCCAGCAGCCGACAGGGGTCCGAGACCCAGTACTTC. Its protein product is CASSRQGSETQYF.

The chain uses TRBV28 and TRBJ2-7; 9 nucleotides line up with TRBD1. After removal of 6 bases from V and 5 bases from J, the junction contained 11 bases not matched to a gene. This CDR3 is 15 amino acids long. The germline CDR1 and CDR2 sequences are MDHEN and SYDVKM. CDR3 amino acids: CASSHAGTGYNEQYF. CDR3 sequence (DNA): TGTGCCAGCAGCCATGCTGGGACAGGGTACAACGAGCAGTACTTC.

This chain joins TRBV5-8 and TRBJ1-1; TRBD1 matches 8 bases. The V gene's germline CDR1 is SGHTS and CDR2 YDEGEE. J lost 1 base, V lost 6 bases, and 14 bases had no gene match. The CDR3 loop spans 17 amino acids. As DNA, the CDR3 is TGTGCCAGCACCTTCTTCCGGACAGGGCCGGGGAACACTGAAGCTTTCTTT. Translating gives CASTFFRTGPGNTEAFF.